A selection of T cell receptor beta chains follows, all from one sample in a study of blood T cell repertoires in COVID-19. Assay: immunoSEQ multiplex PCR; the TCRdb copy retains only in-frame clones and omits some. The data show 250,000 to 350,000 clones, with 80% to 90% seen just once and approximately 0.84% held by the top ten. The sample taken for sequencing was peripheral blood. These receptors came from a man aged 30 to 39 with acute or convalescent COVID-19. Each CDR3 is given with its conserved first and last residue. Each record gives: V gene, clone size, D gene, J gene, CDR3 protein, CDR3 DNA. A D gene is named only where the DNA matches it firmly. A row's size may be missing; if present it is once, few, many or a size class.

>TRBV9|-|TRBD2|TRBJ2-7
CASSVVASGSYEQYF
TGTGCCAGCAGCGTAGTGGCTAGCGGGAGTTACGAGCAGTACTTC
>TRBV28|-|TRBD1|TRBJ2-1
CASSQFRDRGNEQFF
TGTGCCAGCAGTCAGTTCCGGGACAGGGGCAATGAGCAGTTCTTC
>TRBV25-1|-|-|TRBJ1-1
CASSGQANTGAFF
TGTGCCAGCAGTGGGCAGGCTAACACTGGAGCTTTCTTT
>TRBV11-2|-|-|TRBJ1-2
CASSSNGLYGYTF
TGTGCCAGCAGCTCCAATGGCCTCTATGGCTACACCTTC
>TRBV5-1|-|-|TRBJ1-6
CASRSGTQNSPLHF
TGCGCCAGCAGATCCGGGACACAGAATTCACCCCTCCACTTT
>TRBV4-1|few|TRBD1|TRBJ1-1
CASSHKRTGGVRNTEAFF
TGCGCCAGCAGCCATAAGAGGACAGGGGGCGTTCGGAACACTGAAGCTTTCTTT
>TRBV3-1/TRBV3-2|-|TRBD1|TRBJ1-2
CASSHLGTGKVGYTF
TGTGCCAGCAGCCACCTAGGGACAGGGAAGGTTGGCTACACCTTC
>TRBV7-6|few|TRBD1|TRBJ1-1
CASSLVWDRKRGVNTEAFF
TGTGCCAGCAGCTTAGTTTGGGACAGAAAAAGGGGAGTGAACACTGAAGCTTTCTTT
>TRBV21-1|-|-|TRBJ2-3
CASSFPGGQGGTDTQYF
TGTGCCAGCAGCTTCCCCGGAGGACAGGGGGGCACAGATACGCAGTATTTT
>TRBV28|-|TRBD1|TRBJ1-5
CASSLLGGGGNQPQHF
TGTGCCAGCAGTTTGCTAGGAGGGGGCGGCAATCAGCCCCAGCATTTT
>TRBV7-3|-|-|TRBJ1-1
CASSGGAAMNTEAFF
TGTGCCAGCTCCGGGGGGGCCGCGATGAACACTGAAGCTTTCTTT
>TRBV3-1/TRBV3-2|-|TRBD2|TRBJ2-5
CASSHIAGGKETQYF
TGTGCCAGCAGCCACATAGCGGGGGGGAAAGAGACCCAGTACTTC
>TRBV19|-|-|TRBJ1-2
CASSTIDSPNYGYTF
TGTGCCAGTAGTACAATTGACAGTCCTAACTATGGCTACACCTTC
>TRBV4-1|-|TRBD1|TRBJ1-6
CASSQEGTGYNSPLHF
TGCGCCAGCAGCCAAGAAGGGACAGGTTATAATTCACCCCTCCACTTT
>TRBV27|-|TRBD2|TRBJ2-1
CASSLGIAGSNEQFF
TGTGCCAGCAGTTTAGGTATAGCGGGAAGCAATGAGCAGTTCTTC
>TRBV27|-|-|TRBJ2-1
CASHREHNEQFF
TGTGCCAGCCACAGGGAACACAATGAGCAGTTCTTC
>TRBV7-3|-|-|TRBJ2-1
CASSLSPPDSRYNEQFF
TGTGCCAGCAGCCTGTCCCCCCCGGACAGCAGGTACAATGAGCAGTTCTTC
>TRBV6-1|-|-|TRBJ2-3
CASSDGLFVSPADTQYF
TGTGCCAGCAGTGATGGGCTATTTGTGAGTCCTGCGGATACGCAGTATTTT
>TRBV13|few|-|TRBJ2-2
CASSSGRRGTGELFF
TGTGCCAGCAGTTCTGGACGGAGGGGCACCGGGGAGCTGTTTTTT
>TRBV7-9|once|-|TRBJ2-5
CASSFDGRETQYF
TGTGCCAGCAGCTTTGACGGGAGAGAGACCCAGTACTTC
>TRBV27|-|TRBD1|TRBJ1-5
CASSSSGTGGIMQPQHF
TGTGCCAGCAGTTCATCCGGGACAGGGGGCATCATGCAGCCCCAGCATTTT
>TRBV7-9|once|TRBD2|TRBJ2-1
CASSPGLAGGLNEQFF
TGTGCCAGCAGCCCGGGACTAGCGGGAGGGCTAAATGAGCAGTTCTTC
>TRBV28|-|TRBD1|TRBJ1-6
CASSRQGGNSPLHF
TGTGCCAGCAGTCGACAGGGTGGGAATTCACCCCTCCACTTT
>TRBV29-1|-|-|TRBJ2-7
CSVGGQVYEQYF
TGCAGCGTGGGTGGTCAGGTCTACGAGCAGTACTTC
>TRBV18|-|-|TRBJ2-3
CASSPLSELDTQYF
TGTGCCAGCTCACCGCTCAGCGAGTTAGATACGCAGTATTTT